This T cell receptor beta chain appears in the sequencing data of a study of CD8 T cells in ankylosing spondylitis (dated by TCRdb to about 2017). General notes on the study: The study profiled T cell receptor beta repertoires in healthy donors and ankylosing spondylitis patients to find disease-linked TCR variants. Peripheral blood was sampled, and synovial fluid was also collected from ankylosing spondylitis patients. In total, the full study cohort was made up of 110 or so healthy donors and 25 ankylosing spondylitis patients. The full study reports these points: Blood from ankylosing spondylitis patients appeared to be characterized by a TCR beta motif made up of about 8 highly homologous amino acid variants. According to the report, matched synovial fluid samples from ankylosing spondylitis patients were significantly enriched for the disease-linked clones. Some of the motif variants had been reported before in the synovial fluid and blood of reactive arthritis patients, a finding that suggests common disease-initiation mechanisms. A CD8+ phenotype was shown by the disease-linked clones, which were found at relatively low frequencies in peripheral blood.

Sequencer: Illumina HiSeq 2500. Quantitative 5'-RACE with molecular barcodes was used to prepare TCR beta libraries. For the original study's pipeline: To identify disease-linked TCR variants, a new computational method was used, one built on a probabilistic model of VDJ rearrangement. TCRdb passed the public sequencing reads through fastp at Q25 and MiXCR, retaining productive beta sequences. Rows matching on CDR3 protein sequence are summarized as one entry with the most common DNA and genes. The V and J calls come from TCRdb's annotation, not from the publication. In all, the sample holds 150,000 to 200,000 distinct CDR3 sequences, and under 15% of those were seen once. Approximately 9.9% of the sample goes to the ten largest clones. This clonotype was seen a handful of times. There is no known antigen for this receptor. No qualities accompany the bases; no much larger clone lies one base away. The germline V gene specifies SGHNT as CDR1 and YENEEA as CDR2. V has 7 bases trimmed and J has 2 bases trimmed; junction bases matching no gene number 6. The CDR3 sequence holds 15 residues, the cysteine and phenylalanine included. Of all the DNA, just the CDR3 is kept, 45 bases in frame from base 1.

In this chain, TRBV11-3 is recombined with TRBJ1-3; 9 junctional bases match TRBD1. The sequence was collected from a female donor with ankylosing spondylitis or in good health (not recorded which). Sequenced: blood, either unsorted or a sorted T cell fraction (not recorded which). The CDR3 is CASNPGQGPGNTIYF. The DNA sequence follows: TGTGCCAGCAATCCTGGACAGGGGCCTGGAAACACCATATATTTT.